One sample yielded the 30 T cell receptor beta chains listed below, sequenced in a study of T-cell reconstitution after alpha-beta-depleted transplantation in children. Preparation of the TCRbeta library was carried out with unique molecular identifiers. TCRdb reanalysed the PCR reads using MiXCR and keeps one entry per CDR3 protein. The table lists approximately 100,000 distinct CDR3 sequences, 9% to 15% of them singletons. The sequencing here drew on PBMCs from the stem cell graft donor, taken from the stem cell graft. Receptors originate from a human donor who donated a stem cell graft to a child with inherited bone marrow failure.

This clonotype has a count of ten or more. A much larger clone lies one base from this, so it may be a read error. The genes are TRBV5-6 and TRBJ1-1, with D uncertain. Germline V CDR1 and CDR2: SGHDT, YYEEEE. V lost 2 bases and J lost 2, with 4 bases in between. The CDR3 totals 12 residues. CDR3 sequence (DNA): TGTGCCAGCAGCTTTAGCAACACTGAAGCTTTCTTT. Residues: CASSFSNTEAFF.

This clonotype was seen only a few times. The chain combines TRBV7-2 with TRBJ2-7; TRBD2 matches at 14 bases. CDR1 and CDR2 (germline): SGHTA, FQGNSA. This CDR3 contains 15 residues. V shed 7 bases, J shed 6 bases, and the junction held 8 bases outside the gene matches. CDR3 protein: CASTPRLAGGREQYF. The CDR3 region has the DNA TGTGCCAGCACCCCGAGACTAGCGGGAGGGCGCGAGCAGTACTTC.

In its sample, this clonotype was seen many times. This chain connects TRBV16 to TRBJ2-3; D uncertain. Trimming cost V 7 bases and J 1 base, with 15 bases left between them. CDR1 is KGHSY and CDR2 is FQNENV in the germline V gene. The CDR3 is made up of 15 amino acids. The CDR3 DNA sequence: TGTGCCAGCACCTCCCATGGGCACCGCACAGATACGCAGTATTTT. It specifies CASTSHGHRTDTQYF.

Ten or more counts support this clonotype. The chain uses TRBV5-1 and TRBJ2-1; D uncertain. V was pared by 3 bases and J by 0 bases, with 10 bases between. Per the germline V gene, CDR1 is SGHRS and CDR2 is YFSETQ. The CDR3 sequence is 15 residues long. DNA for the CDR3: TGCGCCAGCAGCTCGGTGCGAAACTCCTACAATGAGCAGTTCTTC. Translating it yields CASSSVRNSYNEQFF.

This clonotype was observed at least ten times. The genes are TRBV20-1 and TRBJ2-4, with 7 bases aligning to TRBD1. The trim removed 3 bases at V and 8 bases at J, leaving 16 bases unmatched. The CDR3 spans 16 residues. CDR1 is DFQATT, CDR2 SNEGSKA, per germline (reference sequence). This CDR3 reads CSASGSLGTGVDIQYF. The CDR3, as DNA: TGCAGTGCTAGCGGGTCCTTAGGCACAGGGGTAGACATTCAGTACTTC.

At least ten counts were recorded for this clonotype. This chain uses TRBV20-1 with TRBJ1-2; D gene ambiguous. Germline assignment: CDR1 DFQATT and CDR2 SNEGSKA (reference sequence). V was cut by 3 bases and J by 8 bases, with 10 bases left in between. The CDR3 covers 11 residues. The CDR3 region has the DNA TGCAGTGCTAGCCGCCCCGGGGGCTACACCTTC. Its translation: CSASRPGGYTF.

The rearrangement joins TRBV7-3 to TRBJ2-2; D is perhaps TRBD1 (6 bases). This CDR3 contains 14 residues. The germline gives CDR1 SGHTA, CDR2 FQGTGA. Trimming pared 5 bases from V and 4 bases from J, leaving 11 bases between. In DNA, the CDR3 is TGTGCCAGCAGCGCACAGGGTTCCACCGGGGAGCTGTTTTTT. Its translation: CASSAQGSTGELFF.

This clonotype has ten or more counts. The rearrangement joins TRBV5-1 to TRBJ2-3, with D uncertain. V was pared by 0 bases and J by 4 bases, with 12 bases between. CDR1 and CDR2 from the germline V gene are SGHRS and YFSETQ. This CDR3 is built from 15 residues. The DNA of the CDR3 is TGCGCCAGCAGCTTGGCCGGGCCTCAGGCAGATACGCAGTATTTT. The encoded protein is CASSLAGPQADTQYF.

This clonotype was detected a few times. The V gene is TRBV2, the J gene TRBJ1-5; no clear D. Trimming took off 0 bases at V and 8 bases at J, with 2 bases between the two ends. The CDR3 is 11 residues long. Germline CDR1 SNHLY, CDR2 FYNNEI. CDR3 nucleotides: TGTGCCAGCAGTGAAGCGGAGCCCCAGCATTTT. This codes for CASSEAEPQHF.

This clonotype was seen a handful of times. The rearrangement uses TRBV27 and TRBJ2-7; D may be TRBD1 (6 bases). V lost 5 bases and J 1 base, leaving 9 bases between the germline ends. CDR3 length: 13 amino acids. Germline loops: CDR1 MNHEY, CDR2 SMNVEV (reference sequence). CDR3 DNA sequence: TGTGCCAGCAGTGCTACAGGGTCCTACGAGCAGTACTTC. Its translation is CASSATGSYEQYF.

The chain has TRBV19 and TRBJ1-1; D gene unclear. The CDR3 is 16 amino acids. Germline CDR1 is LNHDA and CDR2 is SQIVND (reference sequence). Trimming removed 7 bases at V and 10 bases at J, with 28 bases between. Here the CDR3 reads CASKVSLQQAGGRAFF. The CDR3 bases are TGTGCCAGTAAAGTCTCGTTACAGCAGGCCGGAGGACGAGCTTTCTTT.

The genes are TRBV7-2 and TRBJ2-4; D is undetermined. The ends were cut back, 1 base at V and 6 bases at J, with 7 bases in the middle. CDR3 length: 13 residues. Looked up from germline, CDR1 is SGHTA and CDR2 is FQGNSA. CDR3 DNA sequence: TGTGCCAGCAGCTTAGGAAACGCAAACATTCAGTACTTC. Translation gives CASSLGNANIQYF.

This clonotype was found a few times. V is TRBV20-1 and J is TRBJ2-2, with 9 positions matching TRBD2. Germline V gives CDR1 DFQATT, CDR2 SNEGSKA (reference sequence). The CDR3 extends over 13 amino acids. V was pared by 6 bases and J by 4 bases, with 3 bases of the junction left unmatched. CDR3 amino acids: CSALAGATGELFF. CDR3 bases: TGCAGTGCATTAGCGGGAGCCACCGGGGAGCTGTTTTTT.

In its sample, this clonotype was seen many times. The V gene is TRBV5-5, the J gene TRBJ1-6; TRBD1 agrees at 9 bases. V lost 0 bases to trimming and J lost 8 bases; unmatched junction nucleotides: 0. Per the germline V gene, CDR1 is SGHKS and CDR2 is YYEKEE (reference sequence). The CDR3 is 14 amino acids. The CDR3 DNA sequence: TGTGCCAGCAGCTTGGGGACAGGGGATTCACCCCTCCACTTT. It specifies CASSLGTGDSPLHF.

This clonotype came up many times. The gene calls are TRBV6-5 and TRBJ2-7, with 7 bases fitting TRBD1. Germline V lookup: CDR1 MNHEY, CDR2 SVGAGI. The J segment lost 2 bases and the V segment lost 4 bases, leaving 5 bases of the junction unmatched. CDR3 length: 14 amino acids. The CDR3 DNA reads TGTGCCAGCAGTTCTAGGGACAGAACCTACGAGCAGTACTTC. Its protein is CASSSRDRTYEQYF.

This clonotype was detected ten times or more. V gene TRBV29-1 combines with J gene TRBJ2-1, with 13 bases aligning to TRBD2. V trimming: 6 bases; J trimming: 3 bases; junction bases outside the gene matches: 2. Germline V gene lookup returns CDR1 SQVTM and CDR2 ANQGSEA. This CDR3 is 14 amino acids long. The CDR3 nucleotides are TGCAGCGTGAGGACTAGCGGGGGCTACAATGAGCAGTTCTTC. Translation gives CSVRTSGGYNEQFF.

At least ten counts were recorded for this clonotype. The chain has TRBV7-3 and TRBJ2-6, with D perhaps TRBD2 (5 bases). Germline lookup yields CDR1 SGHTA and CDR2 FQGTGA. The CDR3 totals 17 residues. Trimming stripped 5 bases from V and 2 bases from J, with 16 bases between. This CDR3 is CASSRGSLLPGANVLTF. Written as DNA, the CDR3 is TGTGCCAGCAGCCGAGGGTCTCTACTCCCTGGGGCCAACGTCCTGACTTTC.

This clonotype was seen at least ten times. The chain is built from TRBV5-5 and TRBJ1-2; D uncertain. Germline lookup yields CDR1 SGHKS and CDR2 YYEKEE (reference sequence). This CDR3 spans 13 amino acids. V was cut by 5 bases and J by 0 bases, with 8 bases left in between. This CDR3 is CASSPTTNYGYTF. The DNA of the CDR3 is TGTGCCAGCAGTCCGACAACTAACTATGGCTACACCTTC.

The sample holds a few counts of this clonotype. The rearrangement joins TRBV28 to TRBJ2-1; 9 positions match TRBD1. V lost 6 bases to trimming and J lost 7 bases; unmatched junction nucleotides: 7. CDR3 length: 14 amino acids. Germline V gene data show CDR1 as MDHEN and CDR2 as SYDVKM. CDR3 DNA: TGTGCCAGCAGCCCATACAGGGGGCAGAATGAGCAGTTCTTC. Translation: CASSPYRGQNEQFF.

This clonotype was found many times. J is TRBJ2-7 and V is TRBV4-1; 7 bases map to TRBD2. The trim removed 1 base at V and 2 bases at J, leaving 5 bases unmatched. The CDR3 is 15 residues long. Germline CDR1 MGHRA, CDR2 YSYEKL. The CDR3 protein is CASSQVAGLPYEQYF. CDR3 coding DNA: TGCGCCAGCAGCCAAGTAGCGGGCCTCCCCTACGAGCAGTACTTC.

Many counts were recorded for this clonotype. The chain is built from TRBV29-1 and TRBJ2-4; D ambiguous. Germline assignment: CDR1 SQVTM and CDR2 ANQGSEA. The V end lost 7 bases, the J end lost 5 bases, and 18 bases lay between the germline ends. The CDR3 extends over 14 amino acids. CDR3 loop: CSGLGSPVQNIQYF. CDR3 DNA sequence: TGCAGCGGCCTGGGGTCCCCCGTTCAAAACATTCAGTACTTC.

This clonotype appeared many times. An end of the junction does not agree with germline; a read error may underlie this. V and J are TRBV7-2 and TRBJ2-1, with D perhaps TRBD2 (5 bases). The CDR3 is 10 residues long. The germline CDR1 and CDR2 sequences are SGHTA and FQGNSA. CDR3 nucleotides: TGTGCCAGCAGCTTAGATACGCTAGCTTTT. It specifies CASSLDTLAF.

This clonotype has a count of ten or more. The rearrangement joins TRBV5-1 to TRBJ2-5; D uncertain. This CDR3 is built from 14 residues. V was trimmed by 3 bases and J by 5 bases, leaving 14 bases between them. Germline-derived CDR1 and CDR2 are SGHRS and YFSETQ. CDR3 residues: CASSSWTGSETQYF. The CDR3 DNA reads TGCGCCAGCAGCTCCTGGACGGGTTCGGAGACCCAGTACTTC.

This clonotype was detected ten times or more. J is TRBJ2-5 and V is TRBV20-1, with D uncertain. V shed 3 bases and J shed 9 bases, with 8 bases lying between them. The CDR3 is made up of 10 amino acids. Germline loops: CDR1 DFQATT, CDR2 SNEGSKA (reference sequence). The chain's CDR3 is CSASVVAQYF. The CDR3, as DNA: TGCAGTGCTAGTGTGGTCGCCCAGTACTTC.

J is TRBJ1-1 and V is TRBV4-3; D is uncertain. The V end lost 0 bases, the J end lost 3 bases, and 14 bases lay between the germline ends. This CDR3 has 16 amino acids. Germline CDR1 is LGHNA and CDR2 is YSLEER. The CDR3 sequence is CASSQDITMLDTEAFF. DNA of the CDR3: TGCGCCAGCAGCCAAGATATAACAATGTTAGACACTGAAGCTTTCTTT.

This clonotype was counted at least ten times. V is TRBV20-1 and J is TRBJ2-3, with D possibly matching TRBD1 (7 bases). Per germline, CDR1 DFQATT and CDR2 SNEGSKA (reference sequence). V shed 1 base and J shed 8 bases, with 16 bases lying between them. The CDR3 covers 14 residues. The DNA of the CDR3 is TGCAGTGCTAGAGTGGGTCAGGGGGGAAGTACGCAGTATTTT. Translated, it gives CSARVGQGGSTQYF.

This clonotype was detected many times. This sequence joins TRBV12-3 or TRBV12-4 and TRBJ2-1; no definite D call. The CDR3 totals 15 residues. Between the trimmed V and J ends, which lost 3 bases and 2 bases, there was a span of 11 bases. The CDR3 loop is CASSLTYFTYNEQFF. In DNA form, the CDR3 reads TGTGCCAGCAGTTTGACGTACTTTACCTACAATGAGCAGTTCTTC.

This clonotype was detected many times. The chain has TRBV24-1 and TRBJ2-1; 7 bases are a match to TRBD2. The CDR3 runs to 14 residues. Germline CDR1 KGHDR, CDR2 SFDVKD. The junction had 10 bases not matched to a gene; V was cut back by 6 bases and J by 9 bases. The CDR3 region is CATSYIGGDGEQFF. CDR3 coding DNA: TGTGCCACCAGTTATATTGGGGGGGACGGTGAGCAGTTCTTC.

This clonotype has at least ten counts. J is TRBJ2-2 and V is TRBV9; D remains unclear. V dropped 3 bases and J dropped 0 bases, with 21 bases sitting between them. The CDR3 totals 19 residues. Looked up from germline, CDR1 is SGDLS and CDR2 is YYNGEE. The CDR3 DNA follows: TGTGCCAGCAGCGATCCCGGCCAGCGACGGACCTCGAACACCGGGGAGCTGTTTTTT. Residues: CASSDPGQRRTSNTGELFF.

This clonotype was detected many times. This chain links TRBV7-2 with TRBJ1-2; 7 bases agree with TRBD1. This CDR3 is built from 14 residues. Germline V gene data show CDR1 as SGHTA and CDR2 as FQGNSA. Trimming removed 5 bases from V and 5 bases from J; junction bases left unmatched: 8. The CDR3 protein is CASSPPARGYGYTF. CDR3 coding DNA: TGTGCCAGCAGCCCCCCCGCCAGGGGGTATGGCTACACCTTC. Based on the CDR3 plus reference TRBV7-2 and TRBJ1-2, the full variable domain is GAGVSQSPSNKVTEKGKDVELRCDPISGHTALYWYRQSLGQGLEFLIYFQGNSAPDKSGLPSDRFSAERTGGSVSTLTIQRTQQEDSAVYLCASSPPARGYGYTFGSGTRLTVV.